This T cell receptor (beta chain) was documented in a study of blood T cell repertoires in COVID-19. Background on the study: The United States, Italy and Spain provided the acute and convalescent COVID-19 samples. T cells, B-cell-depleted T cells, or PBMCs provided the cDNA or gDNA that served as material.

V dropped 8 bases and J dropped 6; count of bases not matched to a gene: 6. Germline CDR1 MNHEY, CDR2 SVGAGI. This CDR3 has 13 amino acids. Original processing notes: It was from reference gene primer amplification that nucleated cell counts were estimated. The repertoire was sequenced with immunoSEQ multiplex PCR; TCRdb's copy has only in-frame clones and lacks some. V and J calls and clone size follow that table, whereas D and trimming were derived from the DNA. The sample lists about 210,000 clones; about 91% were seen once. Sequenced material: peripheral blood. V is TRBV6-5 and J is TRBJ2-2; 7 positions agree with TRBD2. The TCR was taken from a man aged 30-40 years with acute or convalescent COVID-19. The CDR3 loop reads CASLQGGSGELFF. The CDR3, as DNA: TGTGCCAGCTTGCAGGGAGGGTCCGGGGAGCTGTTTTTT.